What follows are 28 T cell receptor beta chains derived from one specimen sequenced in a study of blood T cells in healthy people across ages. Sample-barcoded 5' priming and a J-beta primer mix drove a second PCR of roughly 6 to 12 cycles. TCRdb passed the 5' RACE reads through MiXCR, listing each CDR3 protein once. In the table there are roughly 1,800,000 distinct CDR3 sequences, about 50% of which are singletons. Sequencing was done on a sample of blood. All receptors derive from a woman in her 40s in good health.

The V call is TRBV5-1, the J call TRBJ2-3, with D hard to call. The CDR3 sequence is 14 residues long. Per the germline V gene, CDR1 is SGHRS and CDR2 is YFSETQ. The ends were cut back, 8 bases at V and 3 bases at J, with 16 bases in the middle. The DNA for the CDR3 is TGCGCCAGTTGTAGTGGTGATTGGACAGATACGCAGTATTTT. Translation: CASCSGDWTDTQYF.

This clonotype has only a few counts. The chain has TRBV6-6 and TRBJ2-1, with 8 bases lining up with TRBD2. CDR1 and CDR2 (germline): MNHNY, SVGAGI (reference sequence). This CDR3 is 15 amino acids long. Trimming at V came to 6 bases and at J to 6 bases, leaving 10 bases not matched to a gene. In DNA, the CDR3 is TGTGCCAGCAGGGGGGGAGCGGGAGTGCTCAATGAGCAGTTCTTC. The encoded protein is CASRGGAGVLNEQFF.

This clonotype was detected only a few times. This chain uses TRBV7-2 with TRBJ2-7; D is unresolved. Germline CDR1 SGHTA, CDR2 FQGNSA. The V end lost 6 bases, the J end lost 0 bases, and 15 bases lay between the germline ends. This CDR3 region has 15 residues. CDR3 in DNA: TGTGCCAGCAGACTTCTTCTGGATAGCTCCTACGAGCAGTACTTC. This codes for CASRLLLDSSYEQYF.

V usage is TRBV5-1 and J usage is TRBJ2-3; D not certain. Germline-derived CDR1 and CDR2 are SGHRS and YFSETQ. The CDR3 is 14 amino acids. Trimming removed 0 bases at V and 4 bases at J, with 9 bases between. The CDR3 DNA reads TGCGCCAGCAGCTTGGAGCTAGAAGCAGATACGCAGTATTTT. Protein: CASSLELEADTQYF.

The V call is TRBV19, the J call TRBJ2-5; 9 nucleotides align to TRBD1. The CDR3 consists of 16 residues. The junction had 8 bases not matched to a gene; V was cut back by 2 bases and J by 4 bases. Germline values: CDR1 LNHDA, CDR2 SQIVND (reference sequence). CDR3: CASSIRPTGGRETQYF. The CDR3 DNA reads as TGTGCCAGTAGTATAAGGCCCACAGGGGGCAGAGAGACCCAGTACTTC.

J is TRBJ2-1 and V is TRBV20-1; tentatively, D is TRBD1 (6 bases). Trimming stripped 1 base from V and 4 bases from J, with 11 bases between. This CDR3 is 14 amino acids long. The V gene's germline CDR1 is DFQATT and CDR2 SNEGSKA (reference sequence). CDR3 nucleotide sequence: TGCAGTGCTAGAGGTATAAGGGGGTACAATGAGCAGTTCTTC. Translated: CSARGIRGYNEQFF.

This clonotype has more than one count but fewer than ten. As DNA, the CDR3 is TGCAGTGCTAGAGAGGGCACCGGATACTACCAAGAGACCCAGTACTTC. Protein product: CSAREGTGYYQETQYF. This chain uses TRBV20-1 with TRBJ2-5; D unclear. Trimming removed 0 bases from V and 0 bases from J, with 14 bases in between. There are 16 residues in the CDR3. Per the germline V gene, CDR1 is DFQATT and CDR2 is SNEGSKA (reference sequence).

The DNA for the CDR3 is TGTGCCAGCAGTTTTACTAGGAGGACAGAAAATTACTATGGCTACACCTTC. It translates to CASSFTRRTENYYGYTF. This chain joins TRBV12-3 or TRBV12-4 and TRBJ1-2, with D possibly matching TRBD1 (6 bases). CDR3 length: 17 amino acids. The V end was cut by 3 bases, the J end by 3 bases, with 20 bases between.

This clonotype came up many times. This chain connects TRBV7-2 to TRBJ2-7, with D possibly TRBD2 on 6 matching bases. V was shortened by 1 base and J by 6 bases, with 10 bases between the two germline ends. Germline-derived CDR1 and CDR2 are SGHTA and FQGNSA. The CDR3 totals 13 residues. The CDR3 sequence: CASSLETGGEQYF. The CDR3, as DNA: TGTGCCAGCAGCTTAGAAACCGGGGGCGAGCAGTACTTC.

The gene calls are TRBV24-1 and TRBJ2-5; 8 nucleotides match TRBD2. The CDR3 totals 15 residues. The germline V gene encodes CDR1 KGHDR and CDR2 SFDVKD. The ends lost 9 bases at V and 1 base at J; junction bases unmatched: 9. CDR3 DNA: TGTGCCACCTCCTTCCCTAGCGGGTCCCAAGAGACCCAGTACTTC. Translated: CATSFPSGSQETQYF.

The chain links TRBV29-1 to TRBJ1-2; TRBD1 aligns across 8 bases. V was pared by 4 bases and J by 8 bases, with 9 bases of the junction left unmatched. Germline loops: CDR1 SQVTM, CDR2 ANQGSEA. The CDR3 contains 13 residues. This CDR3 reads CSVGPGGDGGYTF. CDR3 in DNA: TGCAGCGTTGGCCCAGGGGGCGATGGAGGCTACACCTTC. Using reference TRBV29-1 and TRBJ1-2 for the parts outside the CDR3, the full variable domain is SAVISQKPSRDICQRGTSLTIQCQVDSQVTMMFWYRQQPGQSLTLIATANQGSEATYESGFVIDKFPISRPNLTFSTLTVSNMSPEDSSIYLCSVGPGGDGGYTFGSGTRLTVV.

This sequence joins TRBV25-1 and TRBJ2-7, with TRBD1 matching over 7 bases. Germline V CDR1 and CDR2: MGHDK, SYGVNS. The CDR3 spans 18 residues. V shed 3 bases, J shed 2 bases, and the junction held 16 bases outside the gene matches. The CDR3 DNA follows: TGTGCCAGCAGTGATTTCGGGACGACGGCAGGGGGAGCCTACGAGCAGTACTTC. Protein product: CASSDFGTTAGGAYEQYF.

There are a few counts of this clonotype. The chain has TRBV6-2 or TRBV6-3 and TRBJ2-5; 10 positions match TRBD2. The CDR3 length is 15 residues. V was pared by 6 bases and J by 4 bases, with 8 bases of the junction left unmatched. Germline lookup yields CDR1 MNHEY and CDR2 SVGEGT. Written as DNA, the CDR3 is TGTGCCAGCAGCCAGACGGGACTAGCGATAGAGACCCAGTACTTC. Translation: CASSQTGLAIETQYF.

This chain joins TRBV27 and TRBJ1-2; TRBD1 matches 9 bases. With V trimmed by 7 bases and J by 6 bases, 6 bases remained unmatched. In germline, CDR1 is MNHEY, CDR2 SMNVEV (reference sequence). This CDR3 is 13 amino acids long. In DNA, the CDR3 is TGTGCCAGCAACTCGGGACAGGGCCATGGCTACACCTTC. Encoded protein: CASNSGQGHGYTF.

This clonotype has a single count. The chain recombines TRBV6-1 with TRBJ2-7; TRBD1 agrees at 9 bases. V was clipped by 6 bases and J by 5 bases; unmatched bases: 11. CDR1 is MNHNS and CDR2 is SASEGT in the germline V gene. This CDR3 is built from 15 residues. CDR3 amino acids: CASSRGGTGTHEQYF. The CDR3 nucleotides read TGTGCCAGCAGCCGAGGAGGGACAGGGACCCACGAGCAGTACTTC.

The gene calls are TRBV2 and TRBJ2-5, with 8 nucleotides matching TRBD1. This CDR3 spans 14 amino acids. V shed 6 bases and J 5 bases; nucleotides not matched to a gene: 8. From germline, CDR1 is SNHLY and CDR2 FYNNEI. The CDR3 coding sequence is TGTGCCAGCAGGGAGGACAGGGTCTGGGAGACCCAGTACTTC. Protein: CASREDRVWETQYF.

This clonotype appeared a single time. The rearrangement links TRBV4-2 to TRBJ2-1; no definite D call. CDR3 length equals 15 residues. Trimming took off 0 bases at V and 3 bases at J, with 9 bases between the two ends. CDR1 LGHNA and CDR2 YNFKEQ come from the germline V gene. In nucleotides, the CDR3 is TGTGCCAGCAGCCAAGATGTTAACAGCTACAATGAGCAGTTCTTC. Protein product: CASSQDVNSYNEQFF.

This clonotype showed up just a few times. The chain recombines TRBV28 with TRBJ2-7; D is perhaps TRBD1 (6 bases). Judging by the DNA end, TRBJ2-5 fits better; the J call may be wrong. The CDR3 loop spans 14 amino acids. CDR1 is MDHEN and CDR2 is SYDVKM in the germline V gene. This chain's CDR3 is CASSLAPRGETQYF. CDR3 nucleotide sequence: TGTGCCAGCAGTTTAGCCCCCAGGGGTGAGACCCAGTACTTC.

This chain uses TRBV4-1 with TRBJ2-4; 11 nucleotides align to TRBD2. V was pared by 1 base and J by 8 bases, with 7 bases of the junction left unmatched. Germline CDR1 is MGHRA and CDR2 is YSYEKL. The CDR3 is 16 amino acids. The CDR3 nucleotides are TGCGCCAGCAGCCAAGCGCTAGCGGGGGGTATCGACATTCAGTACTTC. Amino acid sequence: CASSQALAGGIDIQYF.

In this sample, this clonotype turned up many times. The V call is TRBV29-1, the J call TRBJ2-5, with 7 positions matching TRBD1. Germline CDR1 and CDR2: SQVTM and ANQGSEA. CDR3 length equals 12 residues. V lost 4 bases to trimming and J lost 4 bases; unmatched junction nucleotides: 3. CDR3 sequence: CSVVEGAETQYF. CDR3 DNA sequence: TGCAGCGTTGTTGAGGGGGCAGAGACCCAGTACTTC.

The genes are TRBV29-1 and TRBJ2-5; D remains ambiguous. V was pared by 2 bases and J by 4 bases, with 11 bases between. CDR1 and CDR2 from the germline V gene are SQVTM and ANQGSEA. The CDR3 contains 13 residues. CDR3 sequence: CSVEMDRGETQYF. The CDR3 nucleotides are TGCAGCGTTGAAATGGACCGTGGAGAGACCCAGTACTTC.

The chain links TRBV21-1 to TRBJ2-7; the table assigns TRBD2, which was not confirmed against the DNA. The closer fit of TRBJ2-5 to the DNA end suggests the J call may be wrong. TRBV21-1 is designated a pseudogene. CDR3 length: 16 amino acids. The CDR3 DNA reads as TGTGCCAGCAGCAACCCTGGGACTAGTCGTAGGGAGACCCAGTACTTC. Translation gives CASSNPGTSRRETQYF.

This chain connects TRBV11-2 to TRBJ1-2; perhaps TRBD1 as D (5 bases). CDR3 length equals 14 residues. The ends were cut back, 4 bases at V and 4 bases at J, with 13 bases in the middle. The germline CDR1 and CDR2 sequences are SGHAT and FQNNGV. The CDR3 spells CASSSPRQFYGYTF. The CDR3 nucleotides read TGTGCCAGCAGCTCGCCCCGACAGTTCTATGGCTACACCTTC.

The chain is built from TRBV4-2 and TRBJ2-3; D is unclear. The ends were cut back, 0 bases at V and 4 bases at J, with 14 bases in the middle. Germline lookup yields CDR1 LGHNA and CDR2 YNFKEQ. This CDR3 is built from 16 residues. For the CDR3, the DNA is TGTGCCAGCAGCCAAGATAAGGGTTTTCTCGCAGATACGCAGTATTTT. This sequence encodes CASSQDKGFLADTQYF.

This chain connects TRBV28 to TRBJ1-2; D gene uncertain. The V gene lost 8 bases and the J gene lost 3 bases, with 13 bases spanning the gap. Looked up from germline, CDR1 is MDHEN and CDR2 is SYDVKM. The CDR3 loop spans 13 amino acids. CDR3: CASYPRVDYGYTF. CDR3 sequence (DNA): TGTGCCAGCTACCCCCGGGTAGACTATGGCTACACCTTC.

V gene TRBV20-1 combines with J gene TRBJ2-3; tentative D call: TRBD2 (6 bases). Germline CDR1 reads DFQATT; CDR2 reads SNEGSKA (reference sequence). The CDR3 loop spans 16 amino acids. V was cut by 3 bases and J by 4 bases, with 20 bases left in between. The CDR3 region has the DNA TGCAGTGCTAGTGGGGGGACTCGAGGTCGCCCAGATACGCAGTATTTT. Encoded protein: CSASGGTRGRPDTQYF.

This clonotype was seen a few times. This sequence joins TRBV4-3 and TRBJ2-6; weak D call: TRBD1 (6 bases). V lost 0 bases and J 0 bases, leaving 18 bases between the germline ends. This CDR3 is built from 20 residues. CDR1 LGHNA and CDR2 YSLEER come from the germline V gene. CDR3 protein: CASSQDLWQGLGSGANVLTF. For the CDR3, the DNA is TGCGCCAGCAGCCAAGATCTCTGGCAGGGGCTCGGCTCTGGGGCCAACGTCCTGACTTTC.

The sample holds a few counts of this clonotype. V is TRBV4-1 and J is TRBJ1-2; D is ambiguous. Trimming pared 0 bases from V and 0 bases from J, leaving 8 bases between. Germline V gene data show CDR1 as MGHRA and CDR2 as YSYEKL. The CDR3 is 15 amino acids. CDR3 sequence: CASSQDWGANYGYTF. The CDR3, as DNA: TGCGCCAGCAGCCAAGATTGGGGAGCTAACTATGGCTACACCTTC.